This T cell receptor (beta chain) appears in the sequencing data of a study of blood T cell repertoires in COVID-19. Assay: immunoSEQ multiplex PCR; the TCRdb copy retains only in-frame clones and omits some. This table has some 240,000 clones, 80% appearing once. The CDR3 is made up of 13 amino acids. Between the trimmed V and J ends, which lost 3 bases and 3 bases, there was a span of 8 bases. Germline CDR1 is SNHLY and CDR2 is FYNNEI. Sequenced material: peripheral blood. This chain uses TRBV2 with TRBJ1-2, with D perhaps TRBD1 (6 bases). The sequence derives from a human donor in a cohort sampled during active COVID-19. CDR3 bases: TGTGCCAGCAGTGAGGGGGCGGACTATGGCTACACCTTC. It is translated as CASSEGADYGYTF. The complete variable domain, with remaining parts taken from reference TRBV2 and TRBJ1-2, reads EPEVTQTPSHQVTQMGQEVILRCVPISNHLYFYWYRQILGQKVEFLVSFYNNEISEKSEIFDDQFSVERPDGSNFTLKIRSTKLEDSAMYFCASSEGADYGYTFGSGTRLTVV.